Below, 2 T cell receptor beta chains from the same sample are listed, as sequenced in a study of identical twins. MiXCR, run by TCRdb on the 5' RACE reads, gives a single entry per CDR3 protein. The sample lists roughly 250,000 distinct CDR3 sequences; 11% to 15% were seen once. Material for sequencing was memory (CD45RO+) T cells sorted from blood. The receptors originated from a woman in her late teens or twenties in good health.

This clonotype was recorded many times. This rearrangement joins TRBV7-2 to TRBJ2-4, with 7 bases that match TRBD1. The CDR3 covers 11 residues. Germline V gene sequence: CDR1 SGHTA, CDR2 FQGNSA. Losses at the gene ends were 7 bases for V and 10 bases for J; bases not matched to a gene: 4. The chain's CDR3 is CASTAGGIQYF. CDR3 DNA: TGTGCCAGCACGGCAGGGGGAATTCAGTACTTC.

There are many counts of this clonotype. The chain has TRBV10-3 and TRBJ1-5; TRBD1 might be the D (6 bases). With 4 bases removed from V and 5 bases from J, the gap between germline ends came to 9 bases. The germline gives CDR1 ENHRY, CDR2 SYGVKD. There are 13 residues in the CDR3. CDR3: CAISGGADQPQHF. Written as DNA, the CDR3 is TGTGCCATCAGTGGGGGGGCCGATCAGCCCCAGCATTTT.